The 32 T cell receptor beta chains reported below all come from one sample, sequenced in a study of blood T cell repertoires in COVID-19. Repertoires were generated with immunoSEQ multiplex PCR, while TCRdb's copy carries only in-frame clones and drops some. The sample yields tens of thousands of clones, approximately 70% seen once. Sequencing was done on a sample of peripheral blood. The source is a man at least 80 years old with acute or convalescent COVID-19.

This clone occurred many times. The same CDR3 can be traced to other DNA sequences in this sample. The genes are TRBV5-7 and TRBJ1-5, with a weak D call TRBD1 (5 bases). TRBV5-7 is flagged as an ORF with uncertain function. This CDR3 contains 14 residues. Trimming stripped 0 bases from V and 6 bases from J, with 10 bases between. The CDR3 spells CASSLGGGGQPQHF. CDR3 DNA sequence: TGTGCCAGCAGCTTGGGGGGGGGAGGTCAGCCCCAGCATTTT.

Only a few counts were recorded for this clone. This rearrangement joins TRBV19 to TRBJ1-6; 7 nucleotides line up with TRBD1. CDR1 and CDR2 from the germline V gene are LNHDA and SQIVND (reference sequence). V dropped 8 bases and J dropped 5; count of bases not matched to a gene: 6. This CDR3 has 14 residues. This CDR3 reads CASRKGTDNSPLHF. CDR3 coding DNA: TGTGCCAGTCGAAAGGGGACAGATAATTCACCCCTCCACTTT.

This clone came up once. This chain joins TRBV19 and TRBJ1-1; no clear D gene. CDR1 is LNHDA and CDR2 is SQIVND in the germline V gene (reference sequence). There are 14 residues in the CDR3. V was cut by 9 bases and J by 5 bases, with 19 bases left in between. In nucleotides, the CDR3 is TGTGCCAGCGCCGTAGATGGAGGTGAGACTGAAGCTTTCTTT. This translates into CASAVDGGETEAFF.

This chain uses TRBV4-1 with TRBJ2-7; the D gene is possibly TRBD1 (6 bases). Germline V gene sequence: CDR1 MGHRA, CDR2 YSYEKL. This CDR3 has 16 residues. V lost 4 bases, J lost 6 bases, and 22 bases lay in between. The CDR3 DNA reads TGCGCCAGCAGCCGCCTTGGGGGCCTGGGACCCCTCGAGCAGTACTTC. This gives the protein CASSRLGGLGPLEQYF.

V is TRBV7-2 and J is TRBJ2-2; D is unresolved. V lost 0 bases, J lost 5 bases, and 4 bases lay in between. The length of the CDR3 is 13 residues. Looked up from germline, CDR1 is SGHTA and CDR2 is FQGNSA. The CDR3 loop reads CASSLALTGELFF. The CDR3 bases are TGTGCCAGCAGCTTAGCGCTAACCGGGGAGCTGTTTTTT.

This sequence joins TRBV9 and TRBJ1-5; 9 positions match TRBD1. J lost 3 bases, V lost 4 bases, and 5 bases had no gene match. There are 15 residues in the CDR3. The V gene's germline CDR1 is SGDLS and CDR2 YYNGEE. This chain's CDR3 is CASSSGTGTNQPQHF. In DNA form, the CDR3 reads TGTGCCAGCAGCTCCGGGACAGGGACCAATCAGCCCCAGCATTTT.

V usage is TRBV7-9 and J usage is TRBJ2-5; 9 positions agree with TRBD2. Trimming removed 3 bases from V and 4 bases from J; junction bases left unmatched: 12. The CDR3 contains 17 residues. Per germline, CDR1 SEHNR and CDR2 FQNEAQ (reference sequence). The CDR3 bases are TGTGCCAGCAGCTTGGACTTAGCGGGAGCGGCGTTAGAGACCCAGTACTTC. Residues: CASSLDLAGAALETQYF.

In this sample, this clone turned up a few times. The chain employs TRBV4-3 and TRBJ2-1; 14 bases match TRBD2. Germline CDR1 LGHNA, CDR2 YSLEER. Losses at the gene ends were 5 bases for V and 8 bases for J; bases not matched to a gene: 14. The CDR3 loop spans 18 amino acids. CDR3 coding DNA: TGCGCCAGCAGCTCCCGGACTAGCGGGAGGTATGTTTCGGATGAGCAGTTCTTC. It translates to CASSSRTSGRYVSDEQFF.

The sample holds a few counts of this clone. The chain uses TRBV2 and TRBJ1-5; D is possibly TRBD1 (6 bases). CDR1 is SNHLY and CDR2 is FYNNEI in the germline V gene. V lost 1 base to trimming and J lost 9 bases, with 13 bases between them. This CDR3 region has 14 residues. The CDR3 region is CASSEEGGRGPQHF. CDR3 sequence (DNA): TGTGCCAGCAGTGAAGAGGGTGGCAGGGGGCCCCAGCATTTT.

In this sample, this clone turned up many times. The identical CDR3 is also encoded by other nucleotide sequences in the sample. The J gene is TRBJ1-6, the V gene TRBV3-1 (or the pseudogene TRBV3-2); 7 bases align to TRBD1. CDR1 and CDR2 (germline): LGHDT, YNNKEL (reference sequence). The CDR3 contains 16 residues. J gave up 7 bases and V 0 bases, and 6 bases lay outside the gene matches. The CDR3 region has the DNA TGTGCCAGCAGCCAAGAACTGACAGGGAGGAATTCACCCCTCCACTTT. This translates into CASSQELTGRNSPLHF.

The rearrangement uses TRBV30 and TRBJ2-1; D might be TRBD2 (6 bases). The CDR3 loop spans 13 amino acids. V was shortened by 0 bases and J by 9 bases, with 12 bases between the two germline ends. The germline CDR1 and CDR2 sequences are GTSNPN and SVGIG (reference sequence). CDR3 DNA: TGTGCCTGGAGTGTACCGGGGGTGGGTGAGCAGTTCTTC. Protein: CAWSVPGVGEQFF.

The chain recombines TRBV7-8 with TRBJ1-5, with TRBD1 identical over 10 bases. After removal of 8 bases from V and 3 bases from J, the junction contained 13 bases not matched to a gene. The length of the CDR3 is 17 residues. Germline loops: CDR1 SGHVS, CDR2 FQNEAQ. The CDR3 reads CASLPGQGSRANQPQHF. The CDR3 nucleotides are TGTGCCAGCTTACCGGGACAGGGGTCGCGCGCCAATCAGCCCCAGCATTTT. The variable domain in full, completed from reference TRBV7-8 and TRBJ1-5, reads GAGVSQSPRYKVAKRGQDVALRCDPISGHVSLFWYQQALGQGPEFLTYFQNEAQLDKSGLPSDRFFAERPEGSVSTLKIQRTQQEDSAVYLCASLPGQGSRANQPQHFGDGTRLSIL.

The J gene is TRBJ2-5, the V gene TRBV7-9; weak D call: TRBD1 (6 bases). The germline V and J ends were trimmed by 1 base and 4 bases, with 10 bases remaining between them. Looked up from germline, CDR1 is SEHNR and CDR2 is FQNEAQ (reference sequence). The CDR3 totals 14 residues. The CDR3: CASSLGGGVETQYF. CDR3 nucleotides: TGTGCCAGCAGCTTAGGAGGGGGTGTAGAGACCCAGTACTTC.

V and J are TRBV25-1 and TRBJ1-6; no reliable D call. The CDR3 is 14 amino acids. The V and J ends lost 6 bases and 7 bases respectively, with 13 bases between them. CDR1 and CDR2 (germline): MGHDK, SYGVNS. The CDR3 region has the DNA TGTGCCAGCAGGCGGAACGCCCGGAATTCACCCCTCCACTTT. Residues: CASRRNARNSPLHF. Full variable domain (missing parts from reference TRBV25-1 and TRBJ1-6): EADIYQTPRYLVIGTGKKITLECSQTMGHDKMYWYQQDPGMELHLIHYSYGVNSTEKGDLSSESTVSRIRTEHFPLTLESARPSHTSQYLCASRRNARNSPLHFGNGTRLTVT.

This chain links TRBV19 with TRBJ2-6; D might be TRBD1 (5 bases). The germline CDR1 and CDR2 sequences are LNHDA and SQIVND (reference sequence). The V and J ends lost 0 bases and 0 bases respectively, with 12 bases between them. The CDR3 consists of 18 residues. In DNA, the CDR3 is TGTGCCAGTAGTATAGACCTCTCAGGGTTCTCTGGGGCCAACGTCCTGACTTTC. Its translation: CASSIDLSGFSGANVLTF.

The chain is built from TRBV2 and TRBJ1-5; 9 bases match TRBD1. The CDR3 has 15 residues. The junction had 4 bases not matched to a gene; V was cut back by 7 bases and J by 0 bases. CDR1 and CDR2 from the germline V gene are SNHLY and FYNNEI. This CDR3 reads CASKGTGFSNQPQHF. The CDR3 bases are TGTGCCAGCAAGGGGACAGGGTTTAGCAATCAGCCCCAGCATTTT.

The CDR3: CASSILRTSGRGKQYF. The DNA of the CDR3 is TGTGCCAGTAGTATCCTACGGACTAGCGGGAGGGGAAAGCAGTACTTC. V usage is TRBV19 and J usage is TRBJ2-7; 15 bases match TRBD2. Germline trimming cut 3 bases from V and 8 bases from J; bases unmatched to any gene: 8. Germline CDR1 reads LNHDA; CDR2 reads SQIVND (reference sequence). This CDR3 is built from 16 residues.

The chain has TRBV5-4 and TRBJ1-2, with 8 bases identical to TRBD1. Trimming cost V 3 bases and J 8 bases; bases outside gene matches: 9. This CDR3 region has 14 residues. Germline CDR1 reads SGHNT; CDR2 reads YYREEE (reference sequence). The CDR3 nucleotides are TGTGCCAGCAGCTCCGGACAGGGATCAGGCGGCTACACCTTC. Protein product: CASSSGQGSGGYTF.

This sequence joins TRBV12-3 or TRBV12-4 and TRBJ1-1, with D possibly being TRBD1 (5 bases). CDR3 length: 13 amino acids. The germline V and J ends were trimmed by 5 bases and 5 bases, with 12 bases remaining between them. For the CDR3, the DNA is TGTGCCAGCAGTACGGGGGTATGGACTGAAGCTTTCTTT. This sequence encodes CASSTGVWTEAFF.

V is TRBV6-5 and J is TRBJ2-7; D is possibly TRBD2 (6 bases). The CDR3 has 13 residues. Germline CDR1 is MNHEY and CDR2 is SVGAGI. Trimming took off 4 bases at V and 6 bases at J, with 13 bases between the two ends. CDR3 coding DNA: TGTGCCAGCAGTTCCCTCCGGGGGTCCGAGCAGTACTTC. This sequence encodes CASSSLRGSEQYF.

The V and J genes are TRBV5-8 and TRBJ1-5, with 7 bases identical to TRBD1. The CDR3 runs 15 residues. From germline, CDR1 is SGHTS and CDR2 YDEGEE. V dropped 4 bases and J dropped 2; count of bases not matched to a gene: 6. The CDR3 loop reads CASSLRQGGNQPQHF. The CDR3, as DNA: TGTGCCAGCAGCCTACGACAGGGAGGCAATCAGCCCCAGCATTTT.

V and J are TRBV28 and TRBJ2-7, with 12 bases identical to TRBD2. The V gene end was trimmed by 6 bases and the J gene end by 2 bases; junction bases not matched to a gene: 5. Per the germline V gene, CDR1 is MDHEN and CDR2 is SYDVKM. CDR3 size: 15 residues. The DNA of the CDR3 is TGTGCCAGCAGCCAGCGACTAGCGGGAGCCTACGAGCAGTACTTC. Translation gives CASSQRLAGAYEQYF. Full variable domain (missing parts from reference TRBV28 and TRBJ2-7): DVKVTQSSRYLVKRTGEKVFLECVQDMDHENMFWYRQDPGLGLRLIYFSYDVKMKEKGDIPEGYSVSREKKERFSLILESASTNQTSMYLCASSQRLAGAYEQYFGPGTRLTVT.

This clone appeared a single time. The rearrangement links TRBV5-8 to TRBJ2-7, with 7 bases aligning to TRBD2. With V trimmed by 1 base and J by 1 base, 5 bases remained unmatched. This CDR3 is built from 15 residues. The germline V gene encodes CDR1 SGHTS and CDR2 YDEGEE. The CDR3 region has the DNA TGTGCCAGCAGCTTGCAGGACGGGGGGTCCTACGAGCAGTACTTC. This translates into CASSLQDGGSYEQYF.

This rearrangement joins TRBV28 to TRBJ1-2; 8 positions match TRBD1. Germline loops: CDR1 MDHEN, CDR2 SYDVKM. The CDR3 contains 17 residues. Germline trimming cut 8 bases from V and 0 bases from J; bases unmatched to any gene: 14. DNA of the CDR3: TGTGCCAGCCTCGCGCGGCTGGGACAGGATGCTAACTATGGCTACACCTTC. Translation gives CASLARLGQDANYGYTF.

Remarks on this clone: Mismatch with germline at one junction end may stem from a read error. J is TRBJ2-2 and V is TRBV3-1 (or the pseudogene TRBV3-2); 7 bases are a match to TRBD1. This CDR3 contains 14 residues. The germline V gene encodes CDR1 LGHDT and CDR2 YNNKEL (reference sequence). The CDR3 bases are TGTGCCAGCAGCTCCAGGGGGAACGCCGGGGAGCTGTTTTTT. As protein: CASSSRGNAGELFF.

This chain connects TRBV18 to TRBJ2-2; TRBD1 might be the D (6 bases). V was trimmed by 3 bases and J by 2 bases, leaving 7 bases between them. Germline V gives CDR1 KGHSH, CDR2 LQKENI. CDR3 length: 14 amino acids. CDR3 sequence (DNA): TGTGCCAGCTCACCCGGGACAAACACCGGGGAGCTGTTTTTT. Protein sequence: CASSPGTNTGELFF.

The chain couples TRBV3-1 (or the pseudogene TRBV3-2) to TRBJ2-5; the match to TRBD2 covers 12 bases. J was trimmed by 9 bases and V by 3 bases; bases with no gene match: 5. CDR3 length equals 14 residues. Germline CDR1 is LGHDT and CDR2 is YNNKEL (reference sequence). CDR3 loop: CASSQGLAGGAQYF. The CDR3 coding sequence is TGTGCCAGCAGCCAGGGTCTAGCGGGGGGGGCCCAGTACTTC.

The rearrangement uses TRBV24-1 and TRBJ2-2; TRBD1 matches at 9 bases. V lost 9 bases, J lost 4 bases, and 2 bases stayed unmatched. The CDR3 contains 13 residues. Germline V CDR1 and CDR2: KGHDR, SFDVKD. The CDR3 sequence: CATRDRATGELFF. As DNA, the CDR3 is TGTGCCACCCGGGACAGGGCCACCGGGGAGCTGTTTTTT.

This clone was counted only a few times. This chain connects TRBV3-1 (or the pseudogene TRBV3-2) to TRBJ2-1; TRBD2 matches at 10 bases. The junction had 8 bases not matched to a gene; V was cut back by 2 bases and J by 16 bases. Germline V gene lookup returns CDR1 LGHDT and CDR2 YNNKEL (reference sequence). CDR3 length equals 13 residues. The CDR3 DNA sequence: TGTGCCAGCAGCCAACCTCCTAGCGGGAGACTTTTCTTC. It encodes CASSQPPSGRLFF.

This clone was observed a handful of times. The chain employs TRBV4-1 and TRBJ1-5; possibly TRBD1 for D (5 bases). The germline V and J ends were trimmed by 4 bases and 5 bases, with 15 bases remaining between them. The CDR3 is 15 residues long. The germline V gene has CDR1 MGHRA and CDR2 YSYEKL. The CDR3 sequence is CASSLRGSGDQPQHF. The CDR3 DNA follows: TGCGCCAGCAGCCTAAGGGGTTCTGGAGATCAGCCCCAGCATTTT.

This clone was observed a handful of times. The chain has TRBV19 and TRBJ1-4; possibly TRBD1 for D (5 bases). With 7 bases removed from V and 5 bases from J, the gap between germline ends came to 17 bases. The CDR3 is made up of 15 amino acids. Germline CDR1 reads LNHDA; CDR2 reads SQIVND (reference sequence). CDR3 DNA: TGTGCCAGTACAACGATTGACAGACGGAATGAAAAACTGTTTTTT. This gives the protein CASTTIDRRNEKLFF.

The gene calls are TRBV4-2 and TRBJ2-5; a possible D gene is TRBD2 (5 bases). The V end was cut by 4 bases, the J end by 1 base, with 16 bases between. Germline-derived CDR1 and CDR2 are LGHNA and YNFKEQ. The CDR3 is made up of 16 amino acids. The CDR3 DNA reads as TGTGCCAGCAGCCGGGGTTTGGGGAGAGGCCAAGAGACCCAGTACTTC. Translated: CASSRGLGRGQETQYF.